This entry lists 19 T cell receptor beta chains sequenced from one sample in a study of T-cell memory formation after mild COVID-19. TCRdb recomputed calls from the 5' RACE reads with MiXCR, one row per CDR3 protein. The data show about 110,000 distinct CDR3 sequences, roughly a sixth seen once. What was sequenced was PBMCs or a T cell subset sorted from them (not recorded which). These receptors were taken from a man between 18 and 35 years old who had mild COVID-19 (a few samples of this study predate the infection). Cell type and time point are not known.

This clonotype was detected only a few times. The chain joins TRBV5-1 to TRBJ1-6; D may be TRBD1 (5 bases). The V gene's germline CDR1 is SGHRS and CDR2 YFSETQ. CDR3 size: 14 residues. V lost 4 bases to trimming and J lost 7 bases, with 12 bases between them. For the CDR3, the DNA is TGCGCCAGCAGCGAACAGCGGGGGAATTCACCCCTCCACTTT. This translates into CASSEQRGNSPLHF. The full variable domain, its missing parts supplied by reference TRBV5-1 and TRBJ1-6, is KAGVTQTPRYLIKTRGQQVTLSCSPISGHRSVSWYQQTPGQGLQFLFEYFSETQRNKGNFPGRFSGRQFSNSRSEMNVSTLELGDSALYLCASSEQRGNSPLHFGNGTRLTVT.

This clonotype was observed a few times. The gene calls are TRBV20-1 and TRBJ2-2, with D maybe TRBD2 (6 bases). V lost 7 bases and J lost 0, with 21 bases in between. CDR3 size: 17 residues. Germline V gene sequence: CDR1 DFQATT, CDR2 SNEGSKA (reference sequence). The CDR3 DNA sequence: TGCAGTGTACGGACGGCCCGACTAGGCGCGAACACCGGGGAGCTGTTTTTT. Translating gives CSVRTARLGANTGELFF.

V usage is TRBV4-1 and J usage is TRBJ2-1; no clear D. The CDR3 contains 11 residues. Trimming removed 6 bases at V and 1 base at J, with 1 base between. Germline V lookup: CDR1 MGHRA, CDR2 YSYEKL. In DNA form, the CDR3 reads TGCGCCAGCAGGTCCTACAATGAGCAGTTCTTC. Its translation is CASRSYNEQFF.

This clonotype was seen more than once but under ten times. This sequence joins TRBV5-1 and TRBJ2-1, with TRBD2 as a possible D gene (5 bases). Trimming took off 0 bases at V and 2 bases at J, with 9 bases between the two ends. The CDR3 is 15 residues long. Per the germline V gene, CDR1 is SGHRS and CDR2 is YFSETQ. CDR3 nucleotide sequence: TGCGCCAGCAGCTTGGTTGTGGAGGCCTACAATGAGCAGTTCTTC. This gives the protein CASSLVVEAYNEQFF.

The chain couples TRBV29-1 to TRBJ2-1, with D perhaps TRBD1 (5 bases). Between the trimmed V and J ends, which lost 7 bases and 9 bases, there was a span of 13 bases. Germline values: CDR1 SQVTM, CDR2 ANQGSEA. This CDR3 is 11 amino acids long. CDR3 region: CSASGYREQFF. The CDR3 DNA follows: TGCAGCGCCTCAGGGTACCGTGAGCAGTTCTTC.

Only a few counts were recorded for this clonotype. The gene calls are TRBV6-1 and TRBJ2-5; perhaps D is TRBD1 or TRBD2 (5 bases each). The CDR3 totals 13 residues. From germline, CDR1 is MNHNS and CDR2 SASEGT. V lost 5 bases and J lost 5, with 12 bases in between. CDR3 loop: CASSRGQGETQYF. The CDR3 coding sequence is TGTGCCAGCAGTCGCGGGCAGGGCGAGACCCAGTACTTC.

This chain links TRBV4-1 with TRBJ2-2, with D perhaps matching TRBD1 or TRBD2 (5 bases each). This CDR3 comprises 15 residues. Germline assignment: CDR1 MGHRA and CDR2 YSYEKL. The V end was cut by 0 bases, the J end by 4 bases, with 9 bases between. The CDR3 coding sequence is TGCGCCAGCAGCCAAGATCAGGGACCCACCGGGGAGCTGTTTTTT. It encodes CASSQDQGPTGELFF.

This clonotype was recorded a few times. The chain joins TRBV10-3 to TRBJ2-7; perhaps TRBD2 as D (6 bases). Trimming pared 6 bases from V and 0 bases from J, leaving 21 bases between. The CDR3 has 17 residues. CDR1 and CDR2 (germline): ENHRY, SYGVKD. The CDR3 region is CAIRQRDGSGPSYEQYF. The DNA of the CDR3 is TGTGCCATCAGACAGAGGGACGGGAGCGGGCCCTCCTACGAGCAGTACTTC.

In this sample, this clonotype turned up a few times. The chain joins TRBV5-1 to TRBJ2-5; D not certain. The CDR3 extends over 15 amino acids. From germline, CDR1 is SGHRS and CDR2 YFSETQ. Trimming shortened V by 1 base and J by 0 bases, and 10 bases separated the two germline ends. CDR3 sequence (DNA): TGCGCCAGCAGCTTGAATCAGGCAAACCAAGAGACCCAGTACTTC. Translating gives CASSLNQANQETQYF.

This clonotype was detected only a few times. The CDR3 nucleotides are TGTGCCAGCAGCTTATTAAACGGGGGGTCGAATGAGCAGTTCTTC. Translating gives CASSLLNGGSNEQFF. V and J are TRBV7-2 and TRBJ2-1; 7 bases map to TRBD2. There are 15 residues in the CDR3. The junction had 8 bases not matched to a gene; V was cut back by 2 bases and J by 7 bases. Germline-derived CDR1 and CDR2 are SGHTA and FQGNSA.

The V and J genes are TRBV5-1 and TRBJ1-2, with D possibly TRBD1 on 6 matching bases. The CDR3 runs 14 residues. The germline V and J ends were trimmed by 4 bases and 6 bases, with 16 bases remaining between them. The germline V gene encodes CDR1 SGHRS and CDR2 YFSETQ. CDR3 in amino acids: CASSPRGVDHGYTF. The CDR3 DNA follows: TGCGCCAGCAGCCCAAGGGGGGTTGATCATGGCTACACCTTC.

This clonotype was observed a few times. The V call is TRBV12-3 or TRBV12-4, the J call TRBJ1-1; D is uncertain. Trimming took off 7 bases at V and 4 bases at J, with 13 bases between the two ends. This CDR3 contains 13 residues. The CDR3 DNA sequence: TGTGCCAGCACTCTAGGATCGGGCACTGAAGCTTTCTTT. This encodes CASTLGSGTEAFF.

The chain couples TRBV20-1 to TRBJ2-5; TRBD2 matches 11 bases. The CDR3 loop spans 14 amino acids. CDR1 and CDR2 from the germline V gene are DFQATT and SNEGSKA (reference sequence). Germline trimming cut 6 bases from V and 4 bases from J; bases unmatched to any gene: 7. CDR3: CSAPSGGFTETQYF. DNA of the CDR3: TGCAGTGCGCCTAGCGGGGGGTTCACAGAGACCCAGTACTTC.

The V call is TRBV7-9, the J call TRBJ1-1, with a weak D call TRBD1 (6 bases). This CDR3 has 12 amino acids. Trimming took off 3 bases at V and 7 bases at J, with 9 bases between the two ends. Germline-derived CDR1 and CDR2 are SEHNR and FQNEAQ (reference sequence). The CDR3 sequence is CASSLQGFEAFF. The CDR3 region has the DNA TGTGCCAGCAGCTTGCAGGGGTTTGAAGCTTTCTTT.

This clonotype came up a few times. The V and J genes are TRBV7-2 and TRBJ2-5; D is undetermined. The CDR3 has 13 amino acids. The V and J ends lost 4 bases and 2 bases respectively, with 8 bases between them. Germline V gene data show CDR1 as SGHTA and CDR2 as FQGNSA. The CDR3 spells CASSSFFQETQYF. The CDR3 DNA reads TGTGCCAGCAGCTCCTTCTTTCAAGAGACCCAGTACTTC. Using reference TRBV7-2 and TRBJ2-5 for the parts outside the CDR3, the full variable domain is GAGVSQSPSNKVTEKGKDVELRCDPISGHTALYWYRQSLGQGLEFLIYFQGNSAPDKSGLPSDRFSAERTGGSVSTLTIQRTQQEDSAVYLCASSSFFQETQYFGPGTRLLVL.

In this sample, this clonotype turned up a few times. The V gene is TRBV6-5, the J gene TRBJ1-2; D might be TRBD1 (5 bases). This CDR3 region has 14 residues. Trimming stripped 2 bases from V and 5 bases from J, with 12 bases between. CDR1 MNHEY and CDR2 SVGAGI come from the germline V gene. CDR3 sequence: CASSYTDRRYGYTF. DNA of the CDR3: TGTGCCAGCAGTTACACCGACAGAAGATATGGCTACACCTTC.

The rearrangement links TRBV15 to TRBJ1-5, with no clear D. The CDR3 has 15 amino acids. The V end lost 0 bases, the J end lost 12 bases, and 18 bases lay between the germline ends. The germline CDR1 and CDR2 sequences are LNHNV and YYDKDF (reference sequence). The chain's CDR3 is CATSRDRRPPTVQHF. CDR3 DNA: TGTGCCACCAGCAGAGACAGACGGCCCCCTACGGTCCAGCATTTT.

The V and J genes are TRBV28 and TRBJ1-5; TRBD1 matches 7 bases. CDR3 length: 15 residues. The germline V gene has CDR1 MDHEN and CDR2 SYDVKM. V dropped 6 bases and J dropped 6; count of bases not matched to a gene: 11. The CDR3, as DNA: TGTGCCAGCAGAAACCCTACAGGGGTTGGTCAGCCCCAGCATTTT. Translated: CASRNPTGVGQPQHF.

There are a few counts of this clonotype. This rearrangement joins TRBV20-1 to TRBJ2-5, with 9 bases matching TRBD1. The CDR3 has 13 residues. Germline CDR1 reads DFQATT; CDR2 reads SNEGSKA (reference sequence). Trimming cost V 5 bases and J 5 bases; bases outside gene matches: 6. CDR3 DNA: TGCAGTGCTCCACAGGGGGCCGGGGAGACCCAGTACTTC. Amino acid sequence: CSAPQGAGETQYF.